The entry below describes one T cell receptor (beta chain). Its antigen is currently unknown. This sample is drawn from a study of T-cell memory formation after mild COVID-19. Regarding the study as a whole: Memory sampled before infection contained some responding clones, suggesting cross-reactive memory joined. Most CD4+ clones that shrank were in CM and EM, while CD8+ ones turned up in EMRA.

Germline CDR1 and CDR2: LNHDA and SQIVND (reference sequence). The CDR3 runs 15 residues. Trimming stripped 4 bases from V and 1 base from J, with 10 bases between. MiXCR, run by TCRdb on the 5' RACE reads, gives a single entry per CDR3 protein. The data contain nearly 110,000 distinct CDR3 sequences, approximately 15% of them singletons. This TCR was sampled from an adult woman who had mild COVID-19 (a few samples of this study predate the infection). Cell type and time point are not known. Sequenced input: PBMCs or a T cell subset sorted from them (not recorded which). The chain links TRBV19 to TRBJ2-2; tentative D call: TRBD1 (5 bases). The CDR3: CASSTDTMNTGELFF. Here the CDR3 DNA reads TGTGCCAGTAGTACGGACACCATGAACACCGGGGAGCTGTTTTTT.